This T cell receptor (beta chain) was found in a study of blood T cell repertoires in COVID-19. This CDR3 region has 14 residues. The germline CDR1 and CDR2 sequences are SGHTA and FQGNSA. Trimming took off 4 bases at V and 4 bases at J, with 11 bases between the two ends. Assay used: immunoSEQ multiplex PCR; TCRdb lists only in-frame clones, some missing. The data contain about 280,000 clones, about 88% of them seen just once; the ten biggest clones take up approximately 2%. The specimen sequenced was PBMCs or T cells enriched from blood (not recorded which). This chain links TRBV7-2 with TRBJ1-5; a possible D gene is TRBD1 (6 bases). The source is a woman aged 55-69 years in a cohort exposed to, infected with or recovered from COVID-19 (not recorded which). The CDR3 coding sequence is TGTGCCAGCAGCTCGGACAGTTTTAATCAGCCCCAGCATTTT. Its translation: CASSSDSFNQPQHF.